What follows describes a single T cell receptor (beta chain). The antigen remains undetermined. This CDR3 region has 16 residues. The germline V gene has CDR1 MRHNA and CDR2 SNTAGT. V lost 7 bases to trimming and J lost 9 bases; unmatched junction nucleotides: 18. The sample originates from a study of cytomegalovirus exposure and HLA in healthy donors. The wider study: Membership in the Caucasian-associated ancestry cluster was found for about 84% of roughly 360 genotyped donors. Findings and limits, study-wide: For most TCR beta V segments, an earlier analysis put the productive rate at about 87% or about 30% of the time. Later analysis placed DRB1 highest and HLA-C lowest in TCR association rates, which differed by HLA locus. On later analysis, the bulk of CMV-associated TCR beta chains appeared to be HLA-restricted.

13 Jbeta primers and 60 Vbeta primers were used for the PCR. Sequencing used immunoSEQ multiplex PCR; TCRdb keeps in-frame clones, though not all of them. The sample yields around 200,000 clones, over 75% seen once. The receptor comes from a man between 40 and 49 years old in good health and CMV-seropositive. Specimen: PBMCs. This sequence joins TRBV6-4 and TRBJ2-3, with 8 nucleotides matching TRBD2. The CDR3 spells CASTQTGGTPDMTQYF. The CDR3 nucleotides are TGTGCCAGCACCCAAACGGGGGGGACCCCAGATATGACGCAGTATTTT.